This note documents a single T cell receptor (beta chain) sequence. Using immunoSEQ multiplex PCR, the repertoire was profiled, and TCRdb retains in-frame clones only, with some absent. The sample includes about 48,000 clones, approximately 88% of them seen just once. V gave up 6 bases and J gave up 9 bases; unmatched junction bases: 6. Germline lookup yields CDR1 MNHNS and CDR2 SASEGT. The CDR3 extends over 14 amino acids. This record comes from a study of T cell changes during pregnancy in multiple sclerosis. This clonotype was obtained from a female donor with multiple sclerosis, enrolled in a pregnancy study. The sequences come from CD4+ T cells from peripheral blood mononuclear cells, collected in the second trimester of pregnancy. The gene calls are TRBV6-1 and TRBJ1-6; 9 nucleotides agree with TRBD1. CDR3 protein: CASRLQGAPSPLHF. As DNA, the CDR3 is TGTGCCAGCAGATTACAGGGGGCGCCTTCACCCCTCCACTTT.